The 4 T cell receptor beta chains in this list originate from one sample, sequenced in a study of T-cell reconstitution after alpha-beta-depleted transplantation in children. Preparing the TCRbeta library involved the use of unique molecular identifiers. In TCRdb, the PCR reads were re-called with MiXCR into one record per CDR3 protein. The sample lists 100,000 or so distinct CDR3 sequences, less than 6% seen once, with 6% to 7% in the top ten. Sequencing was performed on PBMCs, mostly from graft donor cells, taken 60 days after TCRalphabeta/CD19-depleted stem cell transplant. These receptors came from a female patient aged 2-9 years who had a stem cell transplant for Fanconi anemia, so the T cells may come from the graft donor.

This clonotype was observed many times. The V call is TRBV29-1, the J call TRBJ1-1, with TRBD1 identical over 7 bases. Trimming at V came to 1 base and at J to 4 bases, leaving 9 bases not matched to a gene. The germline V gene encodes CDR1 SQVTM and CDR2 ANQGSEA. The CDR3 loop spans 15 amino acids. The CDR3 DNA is TGCAGCGTTGAAGTCAGGGGGAGGTTGGGCACTGAAGCTTTCTTT. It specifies CSVEVRGRLGTEAFF.

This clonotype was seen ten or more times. The CDR3 protein is CASSLDIRTGETQYF. CDR3 in DNA: TGTGCCAGCAGCTTAGACATTCGGACAGGAGAGACCCAGTACTTC. This chain joins TRBV7-9 and TRBJ2-5, with 7 positions matching TRBD1. The germline CDR1 and CDR2 sequences are SEHNR and FQNEAQ (reference sequence). With V trimmed by 1 base and J by 4 bases, 6 bases remained unmatched. The CDR3 loop spans 15 amino acids.

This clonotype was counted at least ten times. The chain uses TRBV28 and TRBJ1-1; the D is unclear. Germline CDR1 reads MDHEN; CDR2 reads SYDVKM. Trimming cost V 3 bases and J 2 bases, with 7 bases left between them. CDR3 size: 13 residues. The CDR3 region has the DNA TGTGCCAGCAGTTTTTGGGGAAACACTGAAGCTTTCTTT. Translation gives CASSFWGNTEAFF.

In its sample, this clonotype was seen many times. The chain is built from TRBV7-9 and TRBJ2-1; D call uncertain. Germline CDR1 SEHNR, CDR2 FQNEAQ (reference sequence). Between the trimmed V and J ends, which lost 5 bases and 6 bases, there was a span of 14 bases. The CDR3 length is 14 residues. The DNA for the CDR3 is TGTGCCAGCAGCCCCGGTTATGGGCCCAATGAGCAGTTCTTC. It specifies CASSPGYGPNEQFF.